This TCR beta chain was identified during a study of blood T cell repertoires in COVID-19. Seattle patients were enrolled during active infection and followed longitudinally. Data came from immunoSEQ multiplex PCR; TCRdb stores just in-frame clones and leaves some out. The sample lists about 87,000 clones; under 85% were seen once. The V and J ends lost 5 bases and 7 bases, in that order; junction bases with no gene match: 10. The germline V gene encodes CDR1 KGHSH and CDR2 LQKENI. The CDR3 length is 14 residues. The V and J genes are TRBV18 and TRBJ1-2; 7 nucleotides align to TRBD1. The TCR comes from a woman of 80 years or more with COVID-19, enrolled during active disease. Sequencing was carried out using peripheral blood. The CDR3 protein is CASSSQGGDGGYTF. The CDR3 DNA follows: TGTGCCAGCTCAAGTCAGGGGGGCGATGGTGGCTACACCTTC. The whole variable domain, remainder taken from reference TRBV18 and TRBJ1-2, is NAGVMQNPRHLVRRRGQEARLRCSPMKGHSHVYWYRQLPEEGLKFMVYLQKENIIDESGMPKERFSAEFPKEGPSILRIQQVVRGDSAAYFCASSSQGGDGGYTFGSGTRLTVV.